A single T cell receptor (beta chain) is shown here with its context. As originally analysed: Estimation of nucleated cell counts relied on the amplification of reference gene primers. Sequencing was performed with immunoSEQ multiplex PCR; in TCRdb, only in-frame clones are kept and a portion is missing. V, J and clone size were drawn from that table, and D and trimming were deduced from the DNA. The data hold over 60,000 clones, with almost 90% observed a single time. These data are taken from a study of blood T cell repertoires in COVID-19. As for the study in general: Samples of COVID-19 (acute and convalescent) were obtained from the United States, Italy and Spain. Sample material is recorded as cDNA or gDNA derived from T cells, B-cell-depleted T cells, or PBMCs.

The CDR3 is 15 amino acids. The germline gives CDR1 MNHEY, CDR2 SMNVEV (reference sequence). V was pared by 0 bases and J by 3 bases, with 9 bases between. This sequence joins TRBV27 and TRBJ2-1, with unresolved D. The sample consisted of peripheral blood. This TCR was recovered from a man between 45 and 60 years old with acute or convalescent COVID-19. The CDR3 protein is CASSLSTGFYNEQFF. For the CDR3, the DNA is TGTGCCAGCAGTTTATCTACCGGGTTCTACAATGAGCAGTTCTTC.